These 26 T cell receptor beta chains share one sample of origin, sequenced in a study of blood T cell repertoires in COVID-19. Libraries were prepared by immunoSEQ multiplex PCR; TCRdb keeps only in-frame clonotypes and omits some of them. The sample has 70,000 to 100,000 clones; about 83% are singletons. Sequenced sample: peripheral blood. All receptors come from a woman aged 60-75 years with COVID-19, enrolled during active disease.

The chain links TRBV2 to TRBJ2-3; D is ambiguous. V dropped 3 bases and J dropped 6 bases, with 7 bases sitting between them. The length of the CDR3 is 12 residues. The germline V gene has CDR1 SNHLY and CDR2 FYNNEI. The DNA of the CDR3 is TGTGCCAGCAGTGAGAACACGGATACGCAGTATTTT. Translation: CASSENTDTQYF.

The rearrangement links TRBV30 to TRBJ1-2, with D possibly TRBD1 on 6 matching bases. Germline V gene data show CDR1 as GTSNPN and CDR2 as SVGIG (reference sequence). The germline V and J ends were trimmed by 0 bases and 0 bases, with 14 bases remaining between them. This CDR3 comprises 16 residues. The CDR3 DNA follows: TGTGCCTGGAGTGTGGACAGCTTATCTACTAACTATGGCTACACCTTC. Its translation: CAWSVDSLSTNYGYTF.

The sample holds one count of this clone. The V call is TRBV11-3, the J call TRBJ1-3, with 7 bases fitting TRBD1. The CDR3 loop spans 14 amino acids. Germline V gene lookup returns CDR1 SGHNT and CDR2 YENEEA. V lost 5 bases, J lost 2 bases, and 3 bases stayed unmatched. CDR3 coding DNA: TGTGCCAGCAGCGCAGGGGGGACTGGAAACACCATATATTTT. Translation gives CASSAGGTGNTIYF.

The V call is TRBV27, the J call TRBJ1-1; no clear D. This CDR3 spans 13 amino acids. Germline loops: CDR1 MNHEY, CDR2 SMNVEV (reference sequence). The ends were cut back, 3 bases at V and 0 bases at J, with 5 bases in the middle. The CDR3 loop is CASSFSVNTEAFF. CDR3 bases: TGTGCCAGCAGTTTTTCAGTGAACACTGAAGCTTTCTTT.

The chain employs TRBV10-3 and TRBJ1-3; D call uncertain. The CDR3 has 15 residues. Germline assignment: CDR1 ENHRY and CDR2 SYGVKD. With 7 bases removed from V and 2 bases from J, the gap between germline ends came to 15 bases. CDR3 DNA: TGTGCCATCAAGGCAGAAGCGGTTCCTGGAAACACCATATATTTT. Encoded protein: CAIKAEAVPGNTIYF.

The chain links TRBV7-9 to TRBJ1-2; maybe TRBD1 (5 bases). Germline V gene sequence: CDR1 SEHNR, CDR2 FQNEAQ (reference sequence). The CDR3 covers 16 residues. V was cut by 1 base and J by 5 bases, with 17 bases left in between. Written as DNA, the CDR3 is TGTGCCAGCAGCTTAGTTTCGGGGGAGGTACAATATGGCTACACCTTC. This gives the protein CASSLVSGEVQYGYTF.

This clone came up a few times. This chain uses TRBV5-1 with TRBJ2-7; no definite D call. There are 12 residues in the CDR3. Per germline, CDR1 SGHRS and CDR2 YFSETQ. Trimming cost V 1 base and J 7 bases, with 9 bases left between them. The CDR3 DNA follows: TGCGCCAGCAGCTTGAATCCCAGGGAGCAGTACTTC. This encodes CASSLNPREQYF.

The gene calls are TRBV5-1 and TRBJ1-5; D is uncertain. Germline CDR1 and CDR2: SGHRS and YFSETQ. V lost 3 bases, J lost 0 bases, and 10 bases lay in between. This CDR3 has 15 amino acids. CDR3 region: CASSYHPGSNQPQHF. The DNA of the CDR3 is TGCGCCAGCAGCTACCATCCGGGTAGCAATCAGCCCCAGCATTTT.

The chain joins TRBV21-1 to TRBJ1-4. TRBV21-1 is termed a pseudogene. The CDR3 covers 18 residues. The CDR3 sequence is CASSKAPGGPIGSPSVLF. The CDR3 DNA follows: TGTGCCAGCAGCAAAGCGCCCGGCGGCCCAATCGGTTCTCCGAGCGTTCTTTTT.

V usage is TRBV7-9 and J usage is TRBJ1-2; D is uncertain. The ends were cut back, 7 bases at V and 0 bases at J, with 12 bases in the middle. This CDR3 is 14 amino acids long. Germline V lookup: CDR1 SEHNR, CDR2 FQNEAQ (reference sequence). CDR3 nucleotides: TGTGCCAGCACGGCCCCGAGGTCTAACTATGGCTACACCTTC. It yields the protein CASTAPRSNYGYTF.

This chain uses TRBV11-3 with TRBJ2-2, with unresolved D. Trimming left V 5 bases short and J 4 bases short, with 8 bases between. Germline loops: CDR1 SGHNT, CDR2 YENEEA. The CDR3 contains 13 residues. The CDR3 here is CASSTTSTGELFF. The DNA of the CDR3 is TGTGCCAGCAGCACGACAAGCACCGGGGAGCTGTTTTTT. The full variable domain, its missing parts supplied by reference TRBV11-3 and TRBJ2-2, is EAGVVQSPRYKIIEKKQPVAFWCNPISGHNTLYWYLQNLGQGPELLIRYENEEAVDDSQLPKDRFSAERLKGVDSTLKIQPAELGDSAVYLCASSTTSTGELFFGEGSRLTVL.

The CDR3 here is CASSELQETQYF. The DNA of the CDR3 is TGCGCCAGCAGTGAGCTTCAAGAGACCCAGTACTTC. The chain carries TRBV10-2 and TRBJ2-5; D gene unclear. Germline-derived CDR1 and CDR2 are WSHSY and SAAADI. Trimming removed 2 bases at V and 2 bases at J, with 3 bases between. This CDR3 is 12 amino acids long.

The chain carries TRBV6-2 or TRBV6-3 and TRBJ2-1; 8 nucleotides align to TRBD2. The CDR3 contains 16 residues. The germline gives CDR1 MNHEY, CDR2 SVGEGT. The trim removed 6 bases at V and 7 bases at J, leaving 14 bases unmatched. Here the CDR3 DNA reads TGTGCCAGCAGCCCCCCGGGAGGGGGGGCCTGGAATGAGCAGTTCTTC. Amino acids: CASSPPGGGAWNEQFF.

The V call is TRBV6-5, the J call TRBJ2-2, with TRBD2 as a possible D gene (6 bases). V was trimmed by 11 bases and J by 5 bases, leaving 18 bases between them. The CDR3 has 14 amino acids. The germline gives CDR1 MNHEY, CDR2 SVGAGI. The CDR3, as DNA: TGTGCCTTAGCGGCGGCAGGGTGGACCGGGGAGCTGTTTTTT. Its protein product is CALAAAGWTGELFF.

V is TRBV2 and J is TRBJ1-2, with a weak D call TRBD1 (6 bases). Germline-derived CDR1 and CDR2 are SNHLY and FYNNEI. CDR3 length: 12 residues. V dropped 7 bases and J dropped 5 bases, with 11 bases sitting between them. CDR3 DNA sequence: TGTGCCAGCAAAGGGACACGGTATGGCTACACCTTC. Its protein product is CASKGTRYGYTF.

CDR3 DNA sequence: TGTGCCAGCTCCACTTGGGCAGGGCCGCAGTATTTT. Its translation is CASSTWAGPQYF. The chain is built from TRBV25-1 and TRBJ2-3, with TRBD1 as a possible D gene (5 bases). V gave up 8 bases and J gave up 10 bases, with 16 bases separating them. The germline CDR1 and CDR2 sequences are MGHDK and SYGVNS. This CDR3 spans 12 amino acids.

The gene calls are TRBV30 and TRBJ1-1, with D unclear. This CDR3 is built from 11 residues. Germline V CDR1 and CDR2: GTSNPN, SVGIG (reference sequence). Deletions cut 0 bases from V and 8 bases from J, with 7 bases between. The DNA of the CDR3 is TGTGCCTGGAGTGTAGCTCTAGAAGCTTTCTTT. Translation gives CAWSVALEAFF.

The rearrangement links TRBV7-9 to TRBJ1-4; 7 positions agree with TRBD1. CDR1 is SEHNR, CDR2 FQNEAQ, per germline (reference sequence). The CDR3 runs 18 residues. V lost 1 base to trimming and J lost 4 bases; unmatched junction nucleotides: 12. CDR3 in DNA: TGTGCCAGCAGCTTAGGACCCAAGGACAGGCCCATTAATGAAAAACTGTTTTTT. It specifies CASSLGPKDRPINEKLFF.

This clone was observed once. J is TRBJ2-3 and V is TRBV28; 12 nucleotides match TRBD2. V lost 6 bases and J lost 1; bases outside the gene matches: 14. Germline CDR1 reads MDHEN; CDR2 reads SYDVKM. The CDR3 totals 19 residues. The CDR3 nucleotides are TGTGCCAGCAGGGGCTACAGGACTAGCGGGGACCAAGGCACAGATACGCAGTATTTT. This translates into CASRGYRTSGDQGTDTQYF.

V usage is TRBV6-2 or TRBV6-3 and J usage is TRBJ1-5, with D possibly TRBD1 on 5 matching bases. Trimming removed 6 bases at V and 3 bases at J, with 18 bases between. The CDR3 consists of 16 residues. The germline gives CDR1 MNHEY, CDR2 SVGEGT. CDR3: CASSPLGGPFNQPQHF. CDR3 DNA: TGTGCCAGCAGCCCCCTCGGGGGACCCTTCAATCAGCCCCAGCATTTT.

The rearrangement uses TRBV2 and TRBJ1-1; D is unresolved. Trimming cost V 4 bases and J 1 base, with 10 bases left between them. CDR3 length: 14 amino acids. Germline V lookup: CDR1 SNHLY, CDR2 FYNNEI. The CDR3 loop is CASSVIGENTEAFF. The DNA of the CDR3 is TGTGCCAGCAGTGTTATCGGGGAGAACACTGAAGCTTTCTTT.

V and J are TRBV10-2 and TRBJ1-2; TRBD1 agrees at 7 bases. V gave up 5 bases and J gave up 3 bases; unmatched junction bases: 6. The CDR3 extends over 14 amino acids. The V gene's germline CDR1 is WSHSY and CDR2 SAAADI. The CDR3 nucleotides read TGCGCCAGCAGTCCGACAGGGATCGACTATGGCTACACCTTC. Its translation is CASSPTGIDYGYTF.

V is TRBV10-3 and J is TRBJ1-2; TRBD1 matches at 7 bases. The CDR3 length is 14 residues. Germline-derived CDR1 and CDR2 are ENHRY and SYGVKD. V shed 0 bases and J 10 bases; nucleotides not matched to a gene: 8. CDR3 nucleotide sequence: TGTGCCATCAGTGAGTCGAGGCAGGGGGAGACCTACACCTTC. Its protein product is CAISESRQGETYTF.

The chain joins TRBV6-2 or TRBV6-3 to TRBJ2-3, with D uncertain. V lost 0 bases to trimming and J lost 4 bases, with 11 bases between them. The CDR3 is made up of 15 amino acids. Germline assignment: CDR1 MNHEY and CDR2 SVGEGT. The CDR3 bases are TGTGCCAGCAGTTACTCGGGCGATGGGTCAGATACGCAGTATTTT. As protein: CASSYSGDGSDTQYF.

The chain recombines TRBV5-1 with TRBJ1-2, with 12 bases aligning to TRBD1. There are 14 residues in the CDR3. Germline assignment: CDR1 SGHRS and CDR2 YFSETQ. After removal of 4 bases from V and 8 bases from J, the junction contained 6 bases not matched to a gene. The CDR3 here is CASSGGQGARGYTF. The CDR3 DNA reads TGCGCCAGCAGCGGGGGACAGGGGGCAAGAGGCTACACCTTC.

The CDR3 sequence: CASSEHPGWRSPLHF. In DNA, the CDR3 is TGTGCCAGCAGTGAGCACCCAGGCTGGAGGTCACCCCTCCACTTT. V usage is TRBV2 and J usage is TRBJ1-6, with D unclear. The germline V gene encodes CDR1 SNHLY and CDR2 FYNNEI. Deletions cut 3 bases from V and 10 bases from J, with 16 bases between. This CDR3 has 15 amino acids.